This is a list of T cell receptor beta chains from one sample in a study of metastatic and nonmetastatic thyroid tumors. MiXCR was used by TCRdb to re-call the PCR reads. The top ten hold around 9% of the sample, which has about 82,000 clones, about 12% seen once. The specimen sequenced was tumor tissue. The origin of the receptors is a female donor with papillary thyroid cancer or a benign thyroid nodule (not recorded which). Some clones in this sample may be carry-over from other donors' samples. CDR3s include the opening cysteine and the closing phenylalanine or tryptophan. Fields, in order: J gene, clone size, V gene, D gene, CDR3 DNA, CDR3 protein. A D gene is named only where the DNA matches it firmly. Only some rows state a clone size, as once, few, many or a class for expanded clones.

TRBJ2-6 | many | TRBV19 | TRBD2 | TGTGCCAGTAGTATGGGGGGGTCGTTTGGGGCCAACGTCCTGACTTTC | CASSMGGSFGANVLTF
TRBJ2-7 | many | TRBV2 | TRBD2 | TGTGCCAGCAAGGGACTAGCGGGAATGGCGAGATCCTACGAGCAGTACTTC | CASKGLAGMARSYEQYF
TRBJ2-2 | . | TRBV6-1 | . | TGTGCCAGCAGGAATAGCGGAGGAGGTAACACCTGGGAGCCGTTTTTT | CASRNSGGGNTWEPFF
TRBJ2-4 | . | TRBV19 | . | TGTGCCAGTAGTATTGCAGGGGCGGACATTCAGTACTTC | CASSIAGADIQYF
TRBJ1-6 | many | TRBV5-1 | . | TGCGCCAGCAGCCCAGGGAGCTCCTATAATTCACCCCTCCACTTT | CASSPGSSYNSPLHF
TRBJ1-1 | many | TRBV2 | . | TGTGCCAGCACCATGGGGGAGGACACTGAAGCTTTCTTT | CASTMGEDTEAFF
TRBJ2-7 | many | TRBV20-1 | . | TGCAGTGCTCTAGGGACCTCCTTAGAGCAGTACTTC | CSALGTSLEQYF
TRBJ2-1 | many | TRBV2 | TRBD1 | TGTGCCAGCAGCCCTAGGACAGGGACCTCCTACAATGAGCAGTTCTTC | CASSPRTGTSYNEQFF
TRBJ1-2 | many | TRBV6-5 | . | TGTGCCAGCAGTTACTCCGACAAGCGAGGAGGCTACACCTTC | CASSYSDKRGGYTF
TRBJ2-7 | many | TRBV7-9 | . | TGTGCCAGCAGCTTACAGTTCGACAACTACGAGCAGTACTTC | CASSLQFDNYEQYF
TRBJ2-7 | many | TRBV29-1 | . | TGCAGCGTTGATTCCGGGGGCGACTACGAGCAGTACTTC | CSVDSGGDYEQYF
TRBJ2-6 | many | TRBV15 | . | TGTGCCACCAGCAGAGACAGGGCTGGGGCCAACGTCCTGACTTTC | CATSRDRAGANVLTF
TRBJ1-6 | . | TRBV5-1 | . | TGCGCCAGCAGCTCCGGGAAAGTCAGGTCACCCCTACACTTT | CASSSGKVRSPLHF
TRBJ2-2 | many | TRBV7-2 | . | TGTGCCAGCAGCTTAGGCGGGAACACCGGGGAGCTGTTTTTT | CASSLGGNTGELFF
TRBJ2-1 | many | TRBV27 | TRBD2 | TGTGCCAGTTCCGGGACTAGCGGATACAATGAGCAGTTCTTC | CASSGTSGYNEQFF
TRBJ2-7 | many | TRBV5-1 | . | TGCGCCAGCAGCTTGCGCGGGGGCGTCTCCTACGAGCAGTACTTC | CASSLRGGVSYEQYF
TRBJ2-5 | many | TRBV2 | TRBD1 | TGTGCCAGCAGGAGGACAGGGGGCAGGGAGACCCAGTACTTC | CASRRTGGRETQYF
TRBJ1-1 | few | TRBV30 | . | TGTGCCTGGAGCCCCAGTAACACTGAAGCTTTCTTT | CAWSPSNTEAFF
TRBJ2-6 | many | TRBV9 | . | TGTGCCAGCAGCGTAGTGGGAGGGGGCGCAGTCTCTGGGGCCAACGTCCTGACTTTC | CASSVVGGGAVSGANVLTF
TRBJ2-5 | many | TRBV2 | . | TGTGCCAGCACCCTCTTAGTGAGGGGGACCCAGTACTTC | CASTLLVRGTQYF
TRBJ2-1 | many | TRBV6-2/TRBV6-3 | . | TGTGCCAGCAAATTGGTCTCAGGGAGTGAGCAGTTCTTC | CASKLVSGSEQFF
TRBJ1-1 | many | TRBV19 | TRBD1 | TGTGCCAGTAGTATTACGGGACAGGGGATCACGAACACTGAAGCTTTCTTT | CASSITGQGITNTEAFF
TRBJ2-3 | few | TRBV4-1 | TRBD1 | TGCGCCAGCAGATGTTCCGGGACAGGCCGCACAGATACGCAGTATTTT | CASRCSGTGRTDTQYF
TRBJ2-7 | . | TRBV5-1 | . | TGCGCCAGCAGCTTGTATTGGGTCTACGAGCAGTACTTC | CASSLYWVYEQYF
TRBJ2-3 | many | TRBV7-3 | . | TGTGCCAGCAGCTTAACCGGCACAGATACGCAGTATTTT | CASSLTGTDTQYF
TRBJ2-1 | . | TRBV4-2 | TRBD2 | TGTGCCGGCATACTAGCGGGAGATTACAATGAGCAGTTCTTC | CAGILAGDYNEQFF
TRBJ2-7 | many | TRBV5-1 | TRBD2 | TGCGCCAGCAGCACGGCGGGAGTGACATTCCACGAGCAGTACTTC | CASSTAGVTFHEQYF
TRBJ1-1 | many | TRBV6-1 | TRBD1 | TGTGCCAGCAGGCAACGACAGGGGTGGAACACTGAAGCTTTCTTT | CASRQRQGWNTEAFF
TRBJ2-7 | many | TRBV7-2 | . | TGTGCCAGCAGCTTCGGACGGGACTCCTTCCACGAGCAGTACTTC | CASSFGRDSFHEQYF
TRBJ2-5 | many | TRBV10-1 | . | TGCGCCAGCAGTTCACAGGTTGGGGAGACCCAGTACTTC | CASSSQVGETQYF
TRBJ2-7 | many | TRBV28 | TRBD1 | TGTGCCAGCATGTGGACAGGTACCTACGAGCAGTACTTC | CASMWTGTYEQYF
TRBJ2-1 | . | TRBV7-3 | TRBD2 | TGTGCCAGCAGCTTACGTTGGGCCGGGACTAGTAAGAGGGGCTCCTACAATGAGCAGTTCTTC | CASSLRWAGTSKRGSYNEQFF
TRBJ1-1 | . | TRBV28 | . | TGTGCCAGCAGTTTATGGGCAACCGAAGCTTTCTTT | CASSLWATEAFF
TRBJ2-3 | many | TRBV11-1 | TRBD2 | TGTGCCAGCAGCTTAGGGCTAGCGGGAGCATGGACAGATACGCAGTATTTT | CASSLGLAGAWTDTQYF
TRBJ2-3 | many | TRBV5-6 | . | TGTGCCAGCAGCTTAAGGGGGGATACGCAGTATTTT | CASSLRGDTQYF
TRBJ1-1 | . | TRBV7-9 | . | TGTGCCAGCAGCTTAGGAACTGAAGATTTCTTT | CASSLGTEDFF
TRBJ2-7 | many | TRBV5-1 | TRBD1 | TGCGCCAGCAGCTACCTTGGACAGGGCGTAGGGGAGCAGTACTTC | CASSYLGQGVGEQYF
TRBJ2-7 | . | TRBV11-3 | TRBD2 | TGTGCCAGCAGATTAGTTAGCGGGAGGGCCTACGAGCAGTGCTTC | CASRLVSGRAYEQCF
TRBJ2-5 | many | TRBV7-9 | TRBD1 | TGTGCCAGCAGCTTAAGTTTGGGCCTGGGACAGGAGGGGGGGACCCAGTACTTC | CASSLSLGLGQEGGTQYF
TRBJ1-6 | many | TRBV7-9 | . | TGTGCCAGCGGGCCTCAGGGAGGCCATAATTCACCCCTCCACTTT | CASGPQGGHNSPLHF
TRBJ1-3 | few | TRBV12-5 | . | TGTGCTAGTGGTCACCGGACCCCCGTGGGCACCATATATTTT | CASGHRTPVGTIYF